Presented here are 14 T cell receptor beta chains from one specimen sequenced in a study of human T cells and chemical hapten exposure. MiXCR, applied by TCRdb to the RACE reads, yields one record per CDR3 protein. This repertoire shows 360,000 or so distinct CDR3 sequences, more than 5% found once; its top ten account for about 5.4%. Time point here: patch test 2, 6 weeks after DPC sensitization. The treatment: therapeutic diphenylcyclopropenone sensitization with weekly scalp DPC. The sample in question was whole blood, obtained in connection with sensitization to the hapten diphenylcyclopropenone (DPC). Receptors were obtained from a woman younger than 30 with alopecia areata. Some clones in this sample may be carry-over from other donors' samples.

This clonotype showed up many times. The chain couples TRBV2 to TRBJ2-7; D is unresolved. The CDR3 spans 11 residues. The V gene's germline CDR1 is SNHLY and CDR2 FYNNEI. The V end lost 3 bases, the J end lost 2 bases, and 2 bases lay between the germline ends. The CDR3 DNA is TGTGCCAGCAGTGATACCTACGAGCAGTACTTC. This translates into CASSDTYEQYF.

In its sample, this clonotype was seen many times. This sequence joins TRBV19 and TRBJ2-5; 8 bases are shared with TRBD2. The germline V gene encodes CDR1 LNHDA and CDR2 SQIVND (reference sequence). V dropped 2 bases and J dropped 4; count of bases not matched to a gene: 6. The CDR3 sequence is 15 residues long. The CDR3 DNA reads TGTGCCAGTAGTATATTGACAAGCGGGGGAGAGACCCAGTACTTC. Its protein product is CASSILTSGGETQYF.

This clonotype was seen a few times. The V gene is TRBV4-1, the J gene TRBJ1-1; D remains unclear. Trimming stripped 7 bases from V and 0 bases from J, with 18 bases between. This CDR3 contains 16 residues. Germline V lookup: CDR1 MGHRA, CDR2 YSYEKL. The DNA of the CDR3 is TGCGCCAGCACCCGATTCGAACTGGAAATGAACACTGAAGCTTTCTTT. Residues: CASTRFELEMNTEAFF.

By share, this clonotype counts as medium-sized. The gene calls are TRBV28 and TRBJ1-5; D is possibly TRBD1 (5 bases). The CDR3 runs 15 residues. V dropped 6 bases and J dropped 1 base, with 13 bases sitting between them. CDR1 is MDHEN and CDR2 is SYDVKM in the germline V gene. This CDR3 is CASSVVQGSNQPQHF. In nucleotides, the CDR3 is TGTGCCAGCAGCGTAGTCCAGGGAAGCAATCAGCCCCAGCATTTT.

A few counts support this clonotype. This chain joins TRBV7-9 and TRBJ1-1, with a possible D match to TRBD1 (6 bases). V lost 4 bases to trimming and J lost 3 bases, with 15 bases between them. Per the germline V gene, CDR1 is SEHNR and CDR2 is FQNEAQ (reference sequence). This CDR3 spans 15 amino acids. The CDR3 nucleotides read TGTGCCAGCAGCTCGCAGGGCCAGGGGTACACTGAAGCTTTCTTT. This gives the protein CASSSQGQGYTEAFF.

This chain links TRBV7-2 with TRBJ2-3, with 11 bases identical to TRBD2. The CDR3 has 15 residues. Germline V gene lookup returns CDR1 SGHTA and CDR2 FQGNSA. J gave up 4 bases and V 4 bases, and 4 bases lay outside the gene matches. The DNA for the CDR3 is TGTGCCAGCAGCTCGACTAGCGGGGTTGCAGATACGCAGTATTTT. Translation gives CASSSTSGVADTQYF.

The rearrangement joins TRBV5-1 to TRBJ2-7; D possibly corresponds to TRBD2 (6 bases). CDR1 is SGHRS, CDR2 YFSETQ, per germline. CDR3 length: 14 amino acids. V was trimmed by 1 base and J by 3 bases, leaving 11 bases between them. The DNA for the CDR3 is TGCGCCAGCAGCTTGCCAGGCGGGAACTACGAGCAGTACTTC. It is translated as CASSLPGGNYEQYF.

This clonotype occurred many times. V is TRBV7-2 and J is TRBJ1-2; D gene ambiguous. Germline V gene data show CDR1 as SGHTA and CDR2 as FQGNSA. The CDR3 has 14 residues. V lost 1 base to trimming and J lost 4 bases, with 10 bases between them. CDR3 amino acids: CASSLGGISYGYTF. CDR3 in DNA: TGTGCCAGCAGCTTAGGAGGGATTTCCTATGGCTACACCTTC.

This clonotype was counted between two and nine times. V usage is TRBV7-6 and J usage is TRBJ2-7; 12 bases are shared with TRBD2. Trimming at V came to 4 bases and at J to 6 bases, leaving 7 bases not matched to a gene. CDR1 is SGHVS, CDR2 FNYEAQ, per germline. The CDR3 sequence is 15 residues long. Here the CDR3 reads CASSSRLAGDSEQYF. CDR3 bases: TGTGCCAGCAGCTCACGACTAGCGGGGGATTCCGAGCAGTACTTC.

This clonotype was detected a few times. The rearrangement uses TRBV28 and TRBJ2-7; no clear D. Germline V gene lookup returns CDR1 MDHEN and CDR2 SYDVKM. The CDR3 has 14 amino acids. V shed 6 bases and J shed 5 bases, with 17 bases lying between them. CDR3 sequence: CASSPGPRSDEQYF. The CDR3, as DNA: TGTGCCAGCAGCCCGGGCCCTCGAAGCGACGAGCAGTACTTC.

The rearrangement joins TRBV20-1 to TRBJ2-3; 13 positions match TRBD2. The V gene end was trimmed by 4 bases and the J gene end by 4 bases; junction bases not matched to a gene: 5. Germline V gene data show CDR1 as DFQATT and CDR2 as SNEGSKA (reference sequence). The CDR3 loop spans 15 amino acids. The CDR3 region is CSAIGLAGAPDTQYF. Here the CDR3 DNA reads TGCAGTGCTATTGGACTAGCGGGGGCTCCAGATACGCAGTATTTT.

The sample holds many counts of this clonotype. The chain employs TRBV5-1 and TRBJ1-6, with TRBD1 matching over 9 bases. With 3 bases clipped from V and 11 bases from J, the junction kept 21 bases outside the gene matches. Germline V CDR1 and CDR2: SGHRS, YFSETQ. The CDR3 contains 19 residues. Written as DNA, the CDR3 is TGCGCCAGCAGCTCATCCGGGACAGGGATAGGTACCGTGGCTGCACCCCTCCACTTT. Its protein product is CASSSSGTGIGTVAAPLHF.

This clonotype was observed at least ten times. The gene calls are TRBV3-1 and TRBJ1-6, with no clear D. This CDR3 has 15 residues. Germline-derived CDR1 and CDR2 are LGHDT and YNNKEL (reference sequence). The V end was cut by 1 base, the J end by 7 bases, with 11 bases between. CDR3 loop: CASSQVPGVNSPLHF. The CDR3 nucleotides read TGTGCCAGCAGCCAAGTCCCCGGGGTAAATTCACCCCTCCACTTT.

The sample holds many counts of this clonotype. The genes are TRBV5-1 and TRBJ1-4, with D uncertain. Per germline, CDR1 SGHRS and CDR2 YFSETQ. The CDR3 consists of 16 residues. With 0 bases removed from V and 2 bases from J, the gap between germline ends came to 11 bases. CDR3 sequence: CASSLGGTPTNEKLFF. CDR3 coding DNA: TGCGCCAGCAGCTTGGGGGGTACGCCCACTAATGAAAAACTGTTTTTT.